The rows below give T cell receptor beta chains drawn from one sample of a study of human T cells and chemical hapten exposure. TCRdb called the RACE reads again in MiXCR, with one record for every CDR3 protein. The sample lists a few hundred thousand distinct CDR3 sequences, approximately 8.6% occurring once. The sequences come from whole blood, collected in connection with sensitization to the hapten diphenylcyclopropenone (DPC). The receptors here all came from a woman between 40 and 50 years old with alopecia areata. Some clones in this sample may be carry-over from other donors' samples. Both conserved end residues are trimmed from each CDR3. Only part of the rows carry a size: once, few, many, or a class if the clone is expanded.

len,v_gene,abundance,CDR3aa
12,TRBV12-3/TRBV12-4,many,ASSLTSGSDEQF
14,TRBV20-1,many,SARDSDTLVLETQY
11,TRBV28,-,ASSLGTGFEQY
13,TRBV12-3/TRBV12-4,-,ASSRDRGSYNEQF
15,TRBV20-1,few,SAQLHGLAGYVETQY
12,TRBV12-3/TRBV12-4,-,ASSFSPTGYGYT
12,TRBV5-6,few,ASSRLPSKEKLF
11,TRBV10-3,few,AINQDRALKQY
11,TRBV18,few,ASSLGQGEPQH
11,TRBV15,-,ATSRESTDTQY
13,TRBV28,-,ASSHGPRSQETQY
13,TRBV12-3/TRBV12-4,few,ASSPGTGLYNEQF
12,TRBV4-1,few,ASSQEREQRKAF
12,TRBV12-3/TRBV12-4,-,ASSQQVIGYGYT
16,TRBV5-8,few,ASSLGTGGPRRTDTQY
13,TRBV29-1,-,SVVPFYGTKVEAF
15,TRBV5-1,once,ASSPWGGQGSNQPQH
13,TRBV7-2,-,ASSFDPLRGETQY
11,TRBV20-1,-,SARDLRAGELF
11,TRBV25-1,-,ASSEPWDDEAF
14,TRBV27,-,ASSPRVAGYYNEQF
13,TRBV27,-,ASSLRTSGVYEQY
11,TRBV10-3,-,AIGGQTQETQY
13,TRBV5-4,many,ASSLGVQGPYEQY
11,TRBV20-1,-,SALAQNTDTQY
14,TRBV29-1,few,SVEDWSLSSYNEQF
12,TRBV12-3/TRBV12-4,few,ASSLTGPRQPQH
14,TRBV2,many,ASSEGARVVGSPLH
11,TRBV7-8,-,ASSHSAASGYT
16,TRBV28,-,ASSTTLGRTAYSYEQY
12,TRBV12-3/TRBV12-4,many,ASSFWGGNSPLH
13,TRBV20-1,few,SARGLAPRGDTQY
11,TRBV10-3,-,AISEGSGGQQY
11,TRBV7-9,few,ASSRQGVKPQH
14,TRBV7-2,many,ASSARQGADTDTQY
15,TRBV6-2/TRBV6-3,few,ASSYLDPWSSYNEQF
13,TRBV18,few,ASSAGTGATGELF
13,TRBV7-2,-,ASSLWSGGPNEQF
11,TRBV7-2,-,ASSLAKEETQY
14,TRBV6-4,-,ASSVSPGQGLYGYT
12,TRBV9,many,ASSPGTFQETQY
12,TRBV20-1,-,SAHIGWGADTQY
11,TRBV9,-,ASSEGPGYEQY
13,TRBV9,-,ASSLGLPSSYEQY
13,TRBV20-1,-,SARDMGRLTDTQY
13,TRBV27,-,ASGLEGGFSYEQY
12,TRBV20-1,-,SARTDRDWGTQY
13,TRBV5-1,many,ASSLVVDSQETQY
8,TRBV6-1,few,ASKDYEQY
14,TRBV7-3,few,ASSRLAGGDTDTQY
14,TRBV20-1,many,SARELAGSGYDEQF
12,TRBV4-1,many,ASRSGTGNYGYT
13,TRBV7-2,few,ASSLVSSGGNEQF
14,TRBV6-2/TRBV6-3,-,ASSISGSNSYNEQF
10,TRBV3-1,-,ASSQVRGEQF
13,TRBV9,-,ASSVTSGRSETQY
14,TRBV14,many,ASSQDRDSGRAQQF
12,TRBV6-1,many,ASSETGTRGKLF
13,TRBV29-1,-,SVRARGQRTTEAF
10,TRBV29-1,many,SVGHSQETQY